Below, 8 T cell receptor beta chains from the same sample are listed, as sequenced in a study of T cell responses to AZD1222 COVID-19 vaccine. Here immunoSEQ multiplex PCR was the method, and the copy in TCRdb shows in-frame clones only, minus some. The profile shows 140,000 to 150,000 clones, roughly 92% of them singletons. The sample here was peripheral blood, taken on day 0 of AZD1222 vaccination. These receptors were collected from an adult in good health.

This clone has a single count. CDR3 coding DNA: TGTGCCGTCGACTCCGGGACTAGCGGGAGTCCAGATACGCAGTATTTT. This sequence encodes CAVDSGTSGSPDTQYF. The V gene is TRBV10-3, the J gene TRBJ2-3, with 14 positions matching TRBD2. There are 16 residues in the CDR3. CDR1 is ENHRY, CDR2 SYGVKD, per germline. Germline trimming cut 11 bases from V and 4 bases from J; bases unmatched to any gene: 11.

In its sample, this clone was seen once. The chain has TRBV6-5 and TRBJ2-5; a possible D gene is TRBD2 (6 bases). Per the germline V gene, CDR1 is MNHEY and CDR2 is SVGAGI. V lost 7 bases and J lost 6, with 12 bases in between. The CDR3 covers 12 residues. For the CDR3, the DNA is TGTGCCAGCACACTAGCCCACAAGACCCAGTACTTC. It encodes CASTLAHKTQYF.

This chain joins TRBV7-8 and TRBJ2-1; D is uncertain. The germline V gene has CDR1 SGHVS and CDR2 FQNEAQ. This CDR3 spans 14 amino acids. The germline V and J ends were trimmed by 3 bases and 7 bases, with 13 bases remaining between them. DNA for the CDR3: TGTGCCAGCAGCTTGGATTCAGGTGGAAATGAGCAGTTCTTC. This gives the protein CASSLDSGGNEQFF.

The chain recombines TRBV7-9 with TRBJ2-1; TRBD1 is a possible D gene (5 bases). V lost 2 bases and J 12 bases, leaving 17 bases between the germline ends. CDR3 size: 14 residues. Germline loops: CDR1 SEHNR, CDR2 FQNEAQ (reference sequence). This CDR3 is CASSLFDRFDRQFF. The CDR3 nucleotides read TGTGCCAGCAGCTTATTCGACAGATTTGATCGGCAGTTCTTC.

The CDR3 loop reads CASSFEGQPQHF. The CDR3 DNA is TGTGCCAGCAGTTTTGAGGGCCAGCCCCAGCATTTT. This sequence joins TRBV12-3 or TRBV12-4 and TRBJ1-5; D is undetermined. The length of the CDR3 is 12 residues. V gave up 3 bases and J gave up 7 bases, with 7 bases separating them.

The J gene is TRBJ2-3, the V gene TRBV5-1; 7 nucleotides agree with TRBD1. This CDR3 is built from 15 residues. In germline, CDR1 is SGHRS, CDR2 YFSETQ. After removal of 6 bases from V and 0 bases from J, the junction contained 7 bases not matched to a gene. The CDR3 reads CASIQGMVSTDTQYF. CDR3 bases: TGCGCCAGCATACAGGGGATGGTAAGCACAGATACGCAGTATTTT.

The J gene is TRBJ2-2, the V gene TRBV19, with D hard to call. The length of the CDR3 is 12 residues. Trimming removed 9 bases at V and 2 bases at J, with 7 bases between. CDR1 and CDR2 from the germline V gene are LNHDA and SQIVND (reference sequence). CDR3 DNA sequence: TGTGCCAGCCCGAGTAACACCGGGGAGCTGTTTTTT. This sequence encodes CASPSNTGELFF. Filled out from reference TRBV19 and TRBJ2-2, the complete variable domain reads DGGITQSPKYLFRKEGQNVTLSCEQNLNHDAMYWYRQDPGQGLRLIYYSQIVNDFQKGDIAEGYSVSREKKESFPLTVTSAQKNPTAFYLCASPSNTGELFFGEGSRLTVL.

This chain joins TRBV5-4 and TRBJ1-4; D may be TRBD1 (6 bases). V shed 0 bases and J shed 7 bases, with 16 bases lying between them. The CDR3 is made up of 16 amino acids. The germline gives CDR1 SGHNT, CDR2 YYREEE (reference sequence). The CDR3 loop reads CASSLAGGGPGEKLFF. CDR3 sequence (DNA): TGTGCCAGCAGCTTGGCCGGGGGGGGCCCGGGTGAAAAACTGTTTTTT.